These 27 T cell receptor beta chains came from one sample sequenced in a study of cytomegalovirus exposure and HLA in healthy donors. Both 60 Vbeta primers and 13 Jbeta primers went into the PCR. Sequencing was performed with immunoSEQ multiplex PCR; in TCRdb, only in-frame clones are kept and a portion is missing. This sample has 150,000 to 200,000 clones, with around 90% found just once. Sample: PBMCs. The receptor source for this set is a woman aged 18-35 years in good health and CMV-seronegative.

The V gene is TRBV6-5, the J gene TRBJ2-2, with 7 nucleotides matching TRBD1. The CDR3 loop spans 14 amino acids. With V trimmed by 6 bases and J by 6 bases, 7 bases remained unmatched. Germline assignment: CDR1 MNHEY and CDR2 SVGAGI. The DNA for the CDR3 is TGTGCCAGCAGATCACAGGGGAATGCCGGGGAGCTGTTTTTT. Its protein is CASRSQGNAGELFF.

V gene TRBV30 combines with J gene TRBJ2-7, with TRBD1 as a possible D gene (5 bases). The CDR3 loop spans 13 amino acids. V dropped 2 bases and J dropped 8 bases, with 16 bases sitting between them. CDR1 GTSNPN and CDR2 SVGIG come from the germline V gene (reference sequence). The CDR3 DNA reads TGTGCCTGGAGTCTGGCAGGGCAGTCAAAGCAGTACTTC. It yields the protein CAWSLAGQSKQYF.

The chain recombines TRBV7-8 with TRBJ1-5; 10 bases fit TRBD1. The CDR3 contains 17 residues. The junction had 10 bases not matched to a gene; V was cut back by 4 bases and J by 4 bases. Per germline, CDR1 SGHVS and CDR2 FQNEAQ. The CDR3 DNA reads TGTGCCAGCAGCTCCAATCCGGGACAGGGGAAGAATCAGCCCCAGCATTTT. The encoded protein is CASSSNPGQGKNQPQHF.

In its sample, this clone was seen a few times. The chain has TRBV6-6 and TRBJ2-7; weak D call: TRBD2 (6 bases). The CDR3 length is 12 residues. V was cut by 8 bases and J by 2 bases, with 10 bases left in between. From germline, CDR1 is MNHNY and CDR2 SVGAGI (reference sequence). CDR3 protein: CASGEVPYEQYF. CDR3 DNA sequence: TGTGCCAGCGGGGAGGTACCCTACGAGCAGTACTTC.

This clone showed up just a few times. V is TRBV18 and J is TRBJ2-7, with D perhaps matching TRBD1 (5 bases). The CDR3 has 12 amino acids. Trimming left V 4 bases short and J 4 bases short, with 8 bases between. Germline CDR1 and CDR2: KGHSH and LQKENI. CDR3 amino acids: CASSQGRYEQYF. The CDR3 coding sequence is TGTGCCAGCTCACAGGGGCGGTACGAGCAGTACTTC.

This sequence joins TRBV11-1 and TRBJ2-5; TRBD1 aligns across 7 bases. Germline CDR1 is SGHAT and CDR2 is FQDESV (reference sequence). This CDR3 region has 15 residues. J lost 0 bases, V lost 3 bases, and 4 bases had no gene match. CDR3 in DNA: TGTGCCAGCAGCTTCCTACAGGGGTACCAAGAGACCCAGTACTTC. This codes for CASSFLQGYQETQYF.

V and J are TRBV5-1 and TRBJ2-3; no firm D call. The CDR3 extends over 15 amino acids. Germline CDR1 and CDR2: SGHRS and YFSETQ. The germline V and J ends were trimmed by 0 bases and 0 bases, with 8 bases remaining between them. The CDR3 here is CASSLDGRSTDTQYF. CDR3 nucleotides: TGCGCCAGCAGCTTGGATGGCCGAAGCACAGATACGCAGTATTTT.

The chain carries TRBV6-1 and TRBJ2-1; D unclear. CDR3 length equals 11 residues. Germline CDR1 is MNHNS and CDR2 is SASEGT. Trimming shortened V by 5 bases and J by 8 bases, and 7 bases separated the two germline ends. The CDR3 protein is CASSWSYEQFF. CDR3 DNA: TGTGCCAGCAGTTGGAGCTATGAGCAGTTCTTC.

This clone occurred once. The gene calls are TRBV11-2 and TRBJ2-1, with no clear D. Germline V lookup: CDR1 SGHAT, CDR2 FQNNGV. V gave up 5 bases and J gave up 4 bases, with 12 bases separating them. This CDR3 is built from 14 residues. For the CDR3, the DNA is TGTGCCAGCAGCGCCCAGATCGGGTACAATGAGCAGTTCTTC. This translates into CASSAQIGYNEQFF.

The V and J genes are TRBV6-6 and TRBJ2-7, with TRBD2 matching 9 bases. The junction had 5 bases not matched to a gene; V was cut back by 0 bases and J by 2 bases. Germline CDR1 reads MNHNY; CDR2 reads SVGAGI (reference sequence). This CDR3 contains 16 residues. The CDR3 bases are TGTGCCAGCAGTTACTCGATGTCTAGCGGGGCCTACGAGCAGTACTTC. This gives the protein CASSYSMSSGAYEQYF.

The V gene is TRBV5-1, the J gene TRBJ2-3; tentative D call: TRBD2 (6 bases). This CDR3 region has 13 residues. V lost 6 bases, J lost 6 bases, and 14 bases lay in between. Germline-derived CDR1 and CDR2 are SGHRS and YFSETQ. CDR3 sequence: CASNQLAGDTQYF. In DNA form, the CDR3 reads TGCGCCAGCAACCAATTGGCGGGGGATACGCAGTATTTT.

The rearrangement joins TRBV20-1 to TRBJ2-7, with D maybe TRBD1 (6 bases). The CDR3 totals 11 residues. The germline CDR1 and CDR2 sequences are DFQATT and SNEGSKA (reference sequence). V lost 5 bases, J lost 3 bases, and 8 bases lay in between. The CDR3 loop reads CSALTGYEQYF. CDR3 DNA: TGCAGTGCTCTGACAGGCTACGAGCAGTACTTC.

The chain carries TRBV6-5 and TRBJ2-7, with 12 nucleotides matching TRBD1. The CDR3 extends over 14 amino acids. Per the germline V gene, CDR1 is MNHEY and CDR2 is SVGAGI. V lost 4 bases to trimming and J lost 4 bases; unmatched junction nucleotides: 2. The CDR3 sequence is CASSSGQGAYEQYF. The DNA for the CDR3 is TGTGCCAGCAGTTCGGGACAGGGGGCTTACGAGCAGTACTTC.

The rearrangement joins TRBV11-3 to TRBJ2-1; 9 bases are a match to TRBD2. Germline assignment: CDR1 SGHNT and CDR2 YENEEA. V was clipped by 1 base and J by 5 bases; unmatched bases: 6. The CDR3 is 16 residues long. CDR3 region: CASSLVAGGHNNEQFF. DNA for the CDR3: TGTGCCAGCAGCTTAGTGGCGGGAGGGCATAACAATGAGCAGTTCTTC.

In its sample, this clone was seen once. The rearrangement uses TRBV18 and TRBJ1-1, with 11 bases lining up with TRBD1. Germline V gene lookup returns CDR1 KGHSH and CDR2 LQKENI. V lost 2 bases to trimming and J lost 4 bases; unmatched junction nucleotides: 6. The CDR3 consists of 16 residues. This CDR3 is CASSPSWTGGGTEAFF. In DNA, the CDR3 is TGTGCCAGCTCACCATCTTGGACAGGGGGCGGCACTGAAGCTTTCTTT.

This CDR3 reads CASSQEEGNTEAFF. The CDR3 DNA is TGTGCCAGCAGCCAGGAGGAGGGAAACACTGAAGCTTTCTTT. The V gene is TRBV11-2, the J gene TRBJ1-1; D remains ambiguous. The CDR3 has 14 amino acids. Germline V CDR1 and CDR2: SGHAT, FQNNGV. Trimming pared 5 bases from V and 2 bases from J, leaving 12 bases between.

The genes are TRBV28 and TRBJ1-3; D is undetermined. V shed 4 bases and J shed 3 bases, with 13 bases lying between them. The CDR3 covers 15 residues. From germline, CDR1 is MDHEN and CDR2 SYDVKM. The CDR3 sequence is CASSSGRRFGNTIYF. CDR3 sequence (DNA): TGTGCCAGCAGTTCAGGCCGAAGGTTTGGAAACACCATATATTTT.

The CDR3, as DNA: TGTGCCAGCAGTTACTACAGGGGCACTGAAGCTTTCTTT. It encodes CASSYYRGTEAFF. The rearrangement links TRBV6-6 to TRBJ1-1; TRBD1 agrees at 7 bases. The J segment lost 4 bases and the V segment lost 1 base, leaving 0 bases of the junction unmatched. The CDR3 length is 13 residues. The germline V gene has CDR1 MNHNY and CDR2 SVGAGI (reference sequence).

The CDR3 sequence: CASSLGTSGFAHEQFF. In nucleotides, the CDR3 is TGCGCCAGCAGCCTGGGGACTAGCGGGTTCGCGCATGAGCAGTTCTTC. The chain couples TRBV5-1 to TRBJ2-1, with 12 bases that match TRBD2. CDR3 length: 16 residues. Trimming took 4 bases from V and 8 from J; bases not matched to a gene: 10. Germline values: CDR1 SGHRS, CDR2 YFSETQ.

This sequence joins TRBV30 and TRBJ2-2; tentatively, D is TRBD1 (6 bases). The V end lost 4 bases, the J end lost 6 bases, and 12 bases lay between the germline ends. The CDR3 consists of 13 residues. The germline gives CDR1 GTSNPN, CDR2 SVGIG (reference sequence). CDR3 residues: CAWTLGGPGELFF. In DNA form, the CDR3 reads TGTGCCTGGACTCTAGGGGGTCCCGGGGAGCTGTTTTTT. The variable domain in full, with the rest retrieved from reference TRBV30 and TRBJ2-2, is SQTIHQWPATLVQPVGSPLSLECTVEGTSNPNLYWYRQAAGRGLQLLFYSVGIGQISSEVPQNLSASRPQDRQFILSSKKLLLSDSGFYLCAWTLGGPGELFFGEGSRLTVL.

This chain joins TRBV14 and TRBJ1-1, with TRBD1 identical over 8 bases. This CDR3 contains 14 residues. In germline, CDR1 is SGHDN, CDR2 FVKESK. The trim removed 4 bases at V and 3 bases at J, leaving 4 bases unmatched. The CDR3 spells CASSRRGRDTEAFF. The CDR3 nucleotides are TGTGCCAGCAGCCGCAGGGGGCGCGACACTGAAGCTTTCTTT.

The CDR3 bases are TGTGCCAGCAGCCCGCAGGGAAACACTGAAGCTTTCTTT. This sequence encodes CASSPQGNTEAFF. This sequence joins TRBV7-2 and TRBJ1-1; D might be TRBD1 (5 bases). The CDR3 extends over 13 amino acids. Germline CDR1 reads SGHTA; CDR2 reads FQGNSA. The ends were cut back, 5 bases at V and 2 bases at J, with 9 bases in the middle.

This chain's CDR3 is CASSAWTSGRNRYEQYF. The CDR3 DNA reads TGTGCCAGCAGTGCCTGGACTAGCGGGAGAAACAGGTACGAGCAGTACTTC. The chain is built from TRBV6-1 and TRBJ2-7; TRBD2 matches at 13 bases. CDR3 length: 17 residues. From germline, CDR1 is MNHNS and CDR2 SASEGT. V shed 4 bases, J shed 4 bases, and the junction held 10 bases outside the gene matches.

Comment on this clone: The sample carries other DNA sequences with the same CDR3. The rearrangement joins TRBV19 to TRBJ2-1; possibly TRBD2 for D (6 bases). The CDR3 covers 14 residues. The germline gives CDR1 LNHDA, CDR2 SQIVND (reference sequence). V shed 3 bases and J shed 3 bases, with 9 bases lying between them. CDR3 DNA sequence: TGTGCCAGTAGTATCGGGGGAGACTACAATGAGCAGTTCTTC. Protein product: CASSIGGDYNEQFF. The complete variable domain, with remaining parts taken from reference TRBV19 and TRBJ2-1, reads DGGITQSPKYLFRKEGQNVTLSCEQNLNHDAMYWYRQDPGQGLRLIYYSQIVNDFQKGDIAEGYSVSREKKESFPLTVTSAQKNPTAFYLCASSIGGDYNEQFFGPGTRLTVL.

The chain uses TRBV5-1 and TRBJ2-7, with 7 bases identical to TRBD1. There are 15 residues in the CDR3. CDR1 SGHRS and CDR2 YFSETQ come from the germline V gene. J gave up 0 bases and V 2 bases, and 5 bases lay outside the gene matches. The CDR3 is CASSFGQEPSYEQYF. The CDR3 DNA reads TGCGCCAGCAGCTTTGGACAGGAACCCTCCTACGAGCAGTACTTC.

The chain combines TRBV11-3 with TRBJ1-1; no definite D call. The CDR3 is 18 residues long. Germline V CDR1 and CDR2: SGHNT, YENEEA. V was cut by 0 bases and J by 6 bases, with 23 bases left in between. Here the CDR3 reads CASSLDRSSSVLVPEAFF. The CDR3, as DNA: TGTGCCAGCAGCTTAGATCGTTCCTCCTCCGTTCTTGTCCCTGAAGCTTTCTTT.

The chain joins TRBV29-1 to TRBJ2-5, with 11 bases fitting TRBD1. Unmatched junction bases numbered 8, after V lost 7 bases and J lost 4 bases. The CDR3 runs to 14 residues. Germline CDR1 and CDR2: SQVTM and ANQGSEA. CDR3: CSGSGTGGIETQYF. The CDR3 DNA reads as TGCAGCGGATCCGGGACAGGGGGAATAGAGACCCAGTACTTC. The full variable domain, in which reference TRBV29-1 and TRBJ2-5 provide the parts outside the CDR3, is SAVISQKPSRDICQRGTSLTIQCQVDSQVTMMFWYRQQPGQSLTLIATANQGSEATYESGFVIDKFPISRPNLTFSTLTVSNMSPEDSSIYLCSGSGTGGIETQYFGPGTRLLVL.